Listed below are T cell receptor beta chains from one sample, sequenced in a study of Ad26.COV2.S vaccination and SARS-CoV-2 variants. Some clones are missing from TCRdb's copy, which holds only in-frame ones; the method was immunoSEQ multiplex PCR. The repertoire holds 200,000 to 300,000 clones, with 87% as singletons. Here the sequenced sample was peripheral blood, taken in a trial of Ad26.COV2.S vaccine versus placebo. These TCRs come from a person between 18 and 59 years old who received the Ad26.COV2.S COVID-19 vaccine or a placebo. CDR3s include the opening cysteine and the closing phenylalanine or tryptophan.

v_call cdr3_aa
TRBV7-2 CASSLARDRVRGYTF
TRBV11-2 CASRPISGGPQETQYF
TRBV5-1 CASKGGYGYTF
TRBV19 CASSTGQGAVTEAFF
TRBV5-1 CASSLPRDRGSLVDGYTF
TRBV4-3 CASSQDHRGKVVDTQYF
TRBV6-5 CASEGNSPLHF
TRBV27 CASSLVGSTDTQYF
TRBV7-9 CASSLLTHPEYGYTF
TRBV5-5 CASSSTGDTQYF
TRBV5-1 CASPWGTGNEKLFF
TRBV25-1 CASSDWGTGDYGYTF
TRBV7-2 CASSSGTSGYTDTQYF
TRBV18 CASSPGRQQETQYF
TRBV7-2 CASSPRTSGSAGELFF
TRBV7-9 CASSRGVYEQYF
TRBV6-6 CATSTGAGQYF
TRBV13 CASRTEVYNEQFF
TRBV10-3 CAISPGQGANTEAFF
TRBV6-5 CAGEETANSPLHF
TRBV14 CASSQEYGAGRRETQYF
TRBV4-2 CASSQGSRRSGRGTGELFF
TRBV7-2 CASSSPVGTGELFF
TRBV6-1 CASSESRWDWGTEAFF
TRBV30 CAWSSLEGAEKLFF
TRBV4-1 CASSQVPGQRNTEAFF
TRBV28 CASSFRGATQPQHF
TRBV19 CASRPGGTGSEKLFF
TRBV4-3 CASGSGQSNTEAFF